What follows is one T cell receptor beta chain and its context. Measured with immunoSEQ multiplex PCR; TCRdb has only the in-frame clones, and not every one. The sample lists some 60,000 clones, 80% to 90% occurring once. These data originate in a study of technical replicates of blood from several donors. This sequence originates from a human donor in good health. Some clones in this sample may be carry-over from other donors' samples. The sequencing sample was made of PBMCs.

Here the CDR3 DNA reads TGTGCCAGCAGCTTGGGGACTAGCGGGAGAACCACCGGGGAGCTGTTTTTT. It is translated as CASSLGTSGRTTGELFF. The chain carries TRBV7-2 and TRBJ2-2; 14 nucleotides match TRBD2. The J segment lost 4 bases and the V segment lost 3 bases, leaving 4 bases of the junction unmatched. Germline V CDR1 and CDR2: SGHTA, FQGNSA. This CDR3 is 17 amino acids long.